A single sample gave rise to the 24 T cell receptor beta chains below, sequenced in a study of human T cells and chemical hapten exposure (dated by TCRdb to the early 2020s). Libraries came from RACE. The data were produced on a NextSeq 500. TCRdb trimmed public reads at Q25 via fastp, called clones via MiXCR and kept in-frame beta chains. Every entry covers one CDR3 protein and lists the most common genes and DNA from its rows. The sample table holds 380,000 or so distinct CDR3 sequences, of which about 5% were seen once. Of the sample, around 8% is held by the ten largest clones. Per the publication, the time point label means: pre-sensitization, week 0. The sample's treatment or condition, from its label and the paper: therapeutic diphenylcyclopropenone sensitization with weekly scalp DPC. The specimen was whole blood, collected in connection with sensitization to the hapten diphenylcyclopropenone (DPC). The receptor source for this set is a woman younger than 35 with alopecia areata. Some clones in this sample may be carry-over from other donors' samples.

The CDR3 DNA is TGTGCCAGCAGCATTGGTTGGAGTGTTCCCGGAGATACGCAGTATTTT. Protein sequence: CASSIGWSVPGDTQYF. The J gene is TRBJ2-3, the V gene TRBV7-8, with D hard to call. Trimming shortened V by 5 bases and J by 5 bases, and 20 bases separated the two germline ends. This CDR3 region has 16 residues. The germline V gene has CDR1 SGHVS and CDR2 FQNEAQ.

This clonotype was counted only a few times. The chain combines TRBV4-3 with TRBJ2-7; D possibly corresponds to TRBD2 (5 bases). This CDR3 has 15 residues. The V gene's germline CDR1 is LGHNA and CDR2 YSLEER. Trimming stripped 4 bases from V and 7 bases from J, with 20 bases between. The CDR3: CASSLQWRTPREQYF. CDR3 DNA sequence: TGCGCCAGCAGCCTACAATGGAGGACCCCTCGAGAGCAGTACTTC.

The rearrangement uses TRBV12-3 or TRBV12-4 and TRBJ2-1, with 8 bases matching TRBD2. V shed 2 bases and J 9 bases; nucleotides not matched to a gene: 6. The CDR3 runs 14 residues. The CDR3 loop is CASSLNVGGGEQFF. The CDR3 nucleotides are TGTGCCAGCAGTTTAAACGTCGGGGGGGGTGAGCAGTTCTTC.

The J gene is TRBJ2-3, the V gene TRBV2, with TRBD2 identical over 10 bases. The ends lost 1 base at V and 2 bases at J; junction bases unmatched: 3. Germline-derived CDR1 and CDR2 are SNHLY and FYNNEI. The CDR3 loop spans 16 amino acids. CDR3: CASSEDSGGATDTQYF. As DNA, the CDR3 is TGTGCCAGCAGTGAAGACAGCGGGGGGGCCACAGATACGCAGTATTTT. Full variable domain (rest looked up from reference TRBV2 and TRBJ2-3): EPEVTQTPSHQVTQMGQEVILRCVPISNHLYFYWYRQILGQKVEFLVSFYNNEISEKSEIFDDQFSVERPDGSNFTLKIRSTKLEDSAMYFCASSEDSGGATDTQYFGPGTRLTVL.

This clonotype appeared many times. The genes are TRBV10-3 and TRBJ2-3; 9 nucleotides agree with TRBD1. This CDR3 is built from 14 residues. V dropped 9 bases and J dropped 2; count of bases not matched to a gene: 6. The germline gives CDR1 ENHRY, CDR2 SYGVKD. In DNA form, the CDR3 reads TGTGCCATTCGGGACAGGGCGTTCACAGATACGCAGTATTTT. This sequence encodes CAIRDRAFTDTQYF.

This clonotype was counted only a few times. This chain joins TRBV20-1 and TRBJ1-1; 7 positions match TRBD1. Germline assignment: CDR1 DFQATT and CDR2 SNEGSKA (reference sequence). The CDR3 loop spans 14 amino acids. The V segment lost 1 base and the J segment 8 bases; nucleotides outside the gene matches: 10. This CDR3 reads CSARGQGARQEAFF. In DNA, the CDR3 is TGCAGTGCTAGAGGACAGGGCGCGAGGCAGGAAGCTTTCTTT.

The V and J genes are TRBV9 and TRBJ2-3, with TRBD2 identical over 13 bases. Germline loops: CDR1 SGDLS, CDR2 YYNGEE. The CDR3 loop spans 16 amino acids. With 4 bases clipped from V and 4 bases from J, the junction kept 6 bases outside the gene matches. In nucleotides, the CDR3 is TGTGCCAGCAGCCCAACTAGCGGGGGGGGCCCAGATACGCAGTATTTT. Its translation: CASSPTSGGGPDTQYF.

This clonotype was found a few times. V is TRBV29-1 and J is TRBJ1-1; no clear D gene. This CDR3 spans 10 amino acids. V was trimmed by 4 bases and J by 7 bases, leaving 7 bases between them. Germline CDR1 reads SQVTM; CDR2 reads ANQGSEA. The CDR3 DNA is TGCAGCGTTGCGGACCGTGAAGCTTTCTTT. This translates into CSVADREAFF.

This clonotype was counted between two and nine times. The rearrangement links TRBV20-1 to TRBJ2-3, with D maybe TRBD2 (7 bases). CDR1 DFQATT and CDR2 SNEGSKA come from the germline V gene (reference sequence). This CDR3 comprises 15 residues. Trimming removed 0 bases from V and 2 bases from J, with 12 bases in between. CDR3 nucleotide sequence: TGCAGTGCTAGAGATATCGGGGGGCCCACAGATACGCAGTATTTT. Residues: CSARDIGGPTDTQYF.

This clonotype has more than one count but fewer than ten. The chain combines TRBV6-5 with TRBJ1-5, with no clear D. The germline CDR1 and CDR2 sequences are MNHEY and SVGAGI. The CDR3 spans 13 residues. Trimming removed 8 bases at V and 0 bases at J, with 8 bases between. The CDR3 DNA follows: TGTGCCAGCGCAAGCTTTAGCAATCAGCCCCAGCATTTT. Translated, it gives CASASFSNQPQHF.

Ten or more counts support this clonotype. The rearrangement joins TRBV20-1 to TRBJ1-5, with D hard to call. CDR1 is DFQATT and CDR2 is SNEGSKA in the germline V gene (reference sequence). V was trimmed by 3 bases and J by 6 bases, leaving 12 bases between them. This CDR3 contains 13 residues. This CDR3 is CSARGVLGQPQHF. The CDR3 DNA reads TGCAGTGCTAGGGGCGTCTTGGGTCAGCCCCAGCATTTT.

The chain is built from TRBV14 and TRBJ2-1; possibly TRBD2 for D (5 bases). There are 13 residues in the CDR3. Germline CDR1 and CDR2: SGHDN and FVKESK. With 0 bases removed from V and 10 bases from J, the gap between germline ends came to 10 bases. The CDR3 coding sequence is TGTGCCAGCAGCCAAGAGAGGAGGATGGAGCAGTTCTTC. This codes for CASSQERRMEQFF.

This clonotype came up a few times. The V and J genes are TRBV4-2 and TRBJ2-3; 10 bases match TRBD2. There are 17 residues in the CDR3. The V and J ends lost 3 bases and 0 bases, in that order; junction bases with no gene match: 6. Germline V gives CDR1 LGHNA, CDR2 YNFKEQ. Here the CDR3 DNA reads TGTGCCAGCAGCCAGCTAGGACTAGCGGCAAGCACAGATACGCAGTATTTT. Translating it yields CASSQLGLAASTDTQYF.

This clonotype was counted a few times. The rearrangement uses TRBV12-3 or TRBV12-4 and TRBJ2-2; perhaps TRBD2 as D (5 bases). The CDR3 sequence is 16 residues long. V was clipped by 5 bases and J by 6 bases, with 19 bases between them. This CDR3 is CASSPIRGVESGELFF. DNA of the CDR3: TGTGCCAGCAGTCCCATTCGGGGAGTGGAATCCGGGGAGCTGTTTTTT.

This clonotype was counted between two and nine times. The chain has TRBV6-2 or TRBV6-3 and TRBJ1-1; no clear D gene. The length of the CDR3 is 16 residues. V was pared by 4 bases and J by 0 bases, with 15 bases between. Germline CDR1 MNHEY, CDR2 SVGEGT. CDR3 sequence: CASSSRYRGMNTEAFF. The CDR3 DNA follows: TGTGCCAGCAGTTCCCGATACCGGGGAATGAACACTGAAGCTTTCTTT.

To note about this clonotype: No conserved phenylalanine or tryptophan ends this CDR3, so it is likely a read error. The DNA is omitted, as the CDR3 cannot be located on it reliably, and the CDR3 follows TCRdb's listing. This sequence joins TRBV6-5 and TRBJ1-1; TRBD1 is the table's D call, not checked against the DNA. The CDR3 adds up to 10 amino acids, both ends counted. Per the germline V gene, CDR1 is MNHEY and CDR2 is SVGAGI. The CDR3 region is CALGGDRLER.

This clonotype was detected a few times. CDR3 amino acids: CASSSLQGGIYGYTF. Here the CDR3 DNA reads TGCGCCAGCAGTTCCCTACAGGGAGGAATTTATGGCTACACCTTC. The chain uses TRBV5-1 and TRBJ1-2, with D possibly being TRBD1 (6 bases). Germline V CDR1 and CDR2: SGHRS, YFSETQ. The CDR3 covers 15 residues. V was pared by 5 bases and J by 5 bases, with 19 bases between. Full variable domain (remainder filled in from reference TRBV5-1 and TRBJ1-2): KAGVTQTPRYLIKTRGQQVTLSCSPISGHRSVSWYQQTPGQGLQFLFEYFSETQRNKGNFPGRFSGRQFSNSRSEMNVSTLELGDSALYLCASSSLQGGIYGYTFGSGTRLTVV.

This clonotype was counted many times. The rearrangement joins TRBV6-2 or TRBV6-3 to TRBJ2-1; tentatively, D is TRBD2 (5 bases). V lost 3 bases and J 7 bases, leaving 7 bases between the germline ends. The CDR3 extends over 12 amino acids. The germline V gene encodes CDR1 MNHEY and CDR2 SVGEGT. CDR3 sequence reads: CASSYRENEQFF. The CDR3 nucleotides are TGTGCCAGCAGTTATAGGGAGAATGAGCAGTTCTTC.

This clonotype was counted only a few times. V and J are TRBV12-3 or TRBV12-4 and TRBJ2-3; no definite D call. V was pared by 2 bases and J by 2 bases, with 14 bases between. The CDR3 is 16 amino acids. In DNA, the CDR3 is TGTGCCAGCAGTTTAACTGTCCGGCCCGACACAGATACGCAGTATTTT. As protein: CASSLTVRPDTDTQYF.

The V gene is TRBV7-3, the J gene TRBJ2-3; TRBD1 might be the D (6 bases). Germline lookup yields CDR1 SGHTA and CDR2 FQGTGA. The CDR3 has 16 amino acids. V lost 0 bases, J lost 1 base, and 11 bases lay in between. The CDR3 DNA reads TGTGCCAGCAGCTTAACAGGGAGACAGGGCACAGATACGCAGTATTTT. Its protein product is CASSLTGRQGTDTQYF.

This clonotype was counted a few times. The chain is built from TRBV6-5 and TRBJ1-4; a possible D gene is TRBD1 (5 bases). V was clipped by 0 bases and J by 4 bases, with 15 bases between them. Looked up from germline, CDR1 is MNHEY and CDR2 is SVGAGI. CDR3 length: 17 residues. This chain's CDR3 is CASSYSSRAPLNEKLFF. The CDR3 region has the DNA TGTGCCAGCAGTTACTCGAGCAGGGCACCCCTTAATGAAAAACTGTTTTTT.

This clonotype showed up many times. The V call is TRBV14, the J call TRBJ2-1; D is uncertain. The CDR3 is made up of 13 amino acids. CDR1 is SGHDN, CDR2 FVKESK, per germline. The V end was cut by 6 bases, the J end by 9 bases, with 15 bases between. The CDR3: CASSPVFPPEQFF. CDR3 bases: TGTGCCAGCAGTCCCGTGTTTCCCCCTGAGCAGTTCTTC.

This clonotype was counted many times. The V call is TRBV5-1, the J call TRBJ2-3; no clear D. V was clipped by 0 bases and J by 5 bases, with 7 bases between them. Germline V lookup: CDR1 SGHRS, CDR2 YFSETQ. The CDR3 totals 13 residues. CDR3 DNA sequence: TGCGCCAGCAGCTTGGTGTCGGGAGATACGCAGTATTTT. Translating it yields CASSLVSGDTQYF.

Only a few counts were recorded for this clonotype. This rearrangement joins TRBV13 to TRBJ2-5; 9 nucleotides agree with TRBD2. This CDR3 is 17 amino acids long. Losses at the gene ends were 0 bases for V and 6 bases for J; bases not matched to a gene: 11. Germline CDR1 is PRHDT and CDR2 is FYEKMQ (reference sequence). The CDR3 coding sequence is TGTGCCAGCAGCTTAGGCGGTAGCGGGGGCCTTATACAGACCCAGTACTTC. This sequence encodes CASSLGGSGGLIQTQYF.